This T cell receptor beta chain came from a study of patients and donors after allogeneic stem cell transplantation. TCRdb analysed the RT-PCR reads with MiXCR anew, one entry per CDR3 protein. The table shows more than 850,000 distinct CDR3 sequences, with 15% to 20% occurring only once. The CDR3 length is 17 residues. J lost 0 bases, V lost 6 bases, and 13 bases had no gene match. Per germline, CDR1 DFQATT and CDR2 SNEGSKA (reference sequence). Specimen: blood, either unsorted or a sorted T cell fraction (not recorded which). The chain links TRBV20-1 to TRBJ2-4, with 8 positions matching TRBD1. This clonotype was obtained from a human donor who was either an allogeneic HSCT recipient or a stem cell or donor lymphocyte infusion donor (not recorded which). It is not recorded whose cells these are; they may come from a transplant donor. The CDR3 bases are TGCAGTGCGAACCGGGACAGGAGTAAACTAGCCAAAAACATTCAGTACTTC. Amino acid sequence: CSANRDRSKLAKNIQYF.